The rows below give T cell receptor beta chains drawn from one sample of a study of shared clonotypes between healthy human individuals. Sequencing used immunoSEQ multiplex PCR; TCRdb keeps in-frame clones, though not all of them. The table has about 2.1 million clones, 90% to 95% seen once. Sequencing input: naive CD8+ T cells from PBMCs. These receptors all come from a man younger than 35 in good health. Some clones in this sample may be carry-over from other donors' samples. The CDR3 runs from the conserved cysteine through the conserved F or W. Each record gives: V gene, clone size, J gene, D gene, CDR3 protein, CDR3 DNA. D genes are given only for firm matches. Only part of the rows carry a size: once, few, many, or a class if the clone is expanded.

TRBV30,-,TRBJ1-1,-,CAWNPGGEAFF,TGTGCCTGGAACCCGGGGGGTGAAGCTTTCTTT
TRBV27,-,TRBJ1-4,TRBD1,CASSSYRGNEKLFF,TGTGCCAGCAGTTCCTACAGGGGTAATGAAAAACTGTTTTTT
TRBV27,-,TRBJ2-5,-,CASRMTNTQETQYF,TGTGCCAGCAGGATGACTAACACCCAAGAGACCCAGTACTTC
TRBV28,-,TRBJ2-7,-,CASSWMTGNEQYF,TGTGCCAGCAGTTGGATGACAGGAAACGAGCAGTACTTC
TRBV6-5,-,TRBJ2-7,-,CASSYSETGEQYF,TGTGCCAGCAGTTACTCGGAGACGGGCGAGCAGTACTTC
TRBV4-1,-,TRBJ1-1,-,CASSQEPDGTSEAFF,TGCGCCAGCAGCCAAGAGCCGGACGGAACCTCTGAAGCTTTCTTT
TRBV2,-,TRBJ2-7,-,CASSETVGYEQYF,TGTGCCAGCAGTGAGACAGTCGGGTACGAGCAGTACTTC
TRBV27,-,TRBJ2-1,-,CASSAGLWPHNEQFF,TGTGCCAGCAGTGCCGGATTATGGCCACACAATGAGCAGTTCTTC
TRBV5-7,-,TRBJ2-2,-,CASSLEGGGELFF,TGTGCCAGCAGCTTAGAGGGAGGCGGGGAGCTGTTTTTT
TRBV4-3,-,TRBJ2-3,TRBD1,CASSRTGTGSPDTQYF,TGCGCCAGCAGCCGGACCGGGACAGGGTCCCCAGATACGCAGTATTTT
TRBV2,-,TRBJ2-1,TRBD1,CASSEVTGPSYNEQFF,TGTGCCAGCAGTGAAGTGACAGGGCCCTCCTACAATGAGCAGTTCTTC
TRBV19,-,TRBJ2-7,TRBD2,CASSILAGVSYEQYF,TGTGCCAGTAGTATTCTAGCGGGAGTTTCCTACGAGCAGTACTTC
TRBV28,-,TRBJ1-2,-,CASSLGGVYGYTF,TGTGCCAGCAGTCTCGGGGGCGTCTATGGCTACACCTTC
TRBV11-1,-,TRBJ1-2,-,CASSPRSGDGYTF,TGTGCCAGCAGCCCCCGCTCCGGGGACGGCTACACCTTC
TRBV29-1,-,TRBJ1-5,-,CSVGHGLSNQPQHF,TGCAGCGTTGGTCATGGGCTTAGCAATCAGCCCCAGCATTTT
TRBV28,-,TRBJ2-7,TRBD2,CASSPGTSGAVSYEQYF,TGTGCCAGCAGTCCCGGGACTAGCGGGGCAGTATCCTACGAGCAGTACTTC
TRBV30,-,TRBJ2-6,-,CAWSVGWGAGANVLTF,TGTGCCTGGAGTGTAGGCTGGGGGGCTGGGGCCAACGTCCTGACTTTC
TRBV27,-,TRBJ2-1,-,CASGLRAYNEQFF,TGTGCCAGCGGGCTGCGGGCCTACAATGAGCAGTTCTTC
TRBV10-3,-,TRBJ2-1,TRBD2,CAIAGTSGSLVSYNEQFF,TGTGCCATCGCCGGGACTAGCGGGAGCTTGGTCTCCTACAATGAGCAGTTCTTC
TRBV6-5,-,TRBJ2-2,-,CASSQESNTGELFF,TGTGCCAGCAGTCAAGAGTCGAACACCGGGGAGCTGTTTTTT
TRBV6-5,-,TRBJ2-3,-,CASSYLAIASTDTQYF,TGTGCCAGCAGTTACTTGGCCATAGCTAGCACAGATACGCAGTATTTT
TRBV6-4,-,TRBJ2-5,-,CASSDLGAEKETQYF,TGTGCCAGCAGTGACTTGGGGGCCGAGAAAGAGACCCAGTACTTC
TRBV6-1,-,TRBJ2-7,TRBD2,CASSEGSSGSYEQYF,TGTGCCAGCAGTGAAGGGTCTAGCGGGAGTTACGAGCAGTACTTC
TRBV7-2,-,TRBJ2-3,-,CASSLRQLTDTQYF,TGTGCCAGCAGCTTACGGCAGCTCACAGATACGCAGTATTTT
TRBV9,-,TRBJ2-3,-,CASSVEPGRRTDTQYF,TGTGCCAGCAGCGTAGAGCCAGGAAGGCGAACAGATACGCAGTATTTT
TRBV19,-,TRBJ2-7,TRBD1,CASSIRQGTYEQYF,TGTGCCAGTAGTATACGACAGGGAACCTACGAGCAGTACTTC
TRBV11-2,-,TRBJ2-1,-,CASSLWGDNGRFF,TGTGCCAGCAGCTTATGGGGGGACAACGGTAGGTTCTTC
TRBV7-9,-,TRBJ1-4,-,CASSLGGRLATNEKLFF,TGTGCCAGCAGCTTAGGAGGAAGACTGGCAACTAATGAAAAACTGTTTTTT
TRBV27,-,TRBJ1-1,-,CASTPRGGSTEAFF,TGTGCCAGCACCCCCCGGGGGGGAAGCACTGAAGCTTTCTTT
TRBV16,-,TRBJ1-1,-,CASSQSAVGAYTEAFF,TGTGCCAGCAGCCAATCCGCCGTGGGGGCTTACACTGAAGCTTTCTTT
TRBV7-7,-,TRBJ2-2,-,CASSHSPARGNTGELFF,TGTGCCAGCAGCCATTCCCCCGCGCGCGGGAACACCGGGGAGCTGTTTTTT
TRBV28,-,TRBJ1-2,TRBD1,CASSSGTANYGYTF,TGTGCCAGCAGTTCCGGGACAGCTAACTATGGCTACACCTTC
TRBV6-1,-,TRBJ1-4,TRBD1,CAGRDRGGEKLFF,TGTGCCGGCCGAGACAGGGGCGGTGAAAAACTGTTTTTT
TRBV27,few,TRBJ1-2,-,CASRLGRGYGYTF,TGTGCCAGCAGGCTAGGCAGGGGCTATGGCTACACCTTC
TRBV7-8,-,TRBJ1-1,-,CASSVRAWGEAFF,TGTGCCAGCAGCGTAAGGGCCTGGGGTGAAGCTTTCTTT